This record covers a single T cell receptor (beta chain). The antigen is undetermined. These data belong to a study of cytomegalovirus exposure and HLA in healthy donors. With 5 bases removed from V and 1 base from J, the gap between germline ends came to 15 bases. Germline V gene sequence: CDR1 LNHDA, CDR2 SQIVND (reference sequence). This CDR3 is 15 amino acids long. Regarding the study as a whole: Among the CMV-associated chains, a few were confirmed in vitro as specific for CMV antigens. Another analysis was done later, and it associated around 15,000 TCR beta sequences with HLA alleles at 0.05 false discovery rate. Associated with cytomegalovirus, according to the listing, were about 160 TCR beta chains. When the data were analyzed later, several of the most significant clusters appeared to be linked to common viral pathogens.

The PCR made use of 60 Vbeta and 13 Jbeta primers. The repertoire was sequenced with immunoSEQ multiplex PCR; TCRdb's copy has only in-frame clones and lacks some. In all, the sample yields about 78,000 clones. The sequence derives from a female donor in good health and CMV-seropositive. Sequences were obtained from PBMCs. V and J are TRBV19 and TRBJ2-7; the D gene is possibly TRBD2 (6 bases). The CDR3 sequence: CASSAGSAGSYEQYF. CDR3 nucleotide sequence: TGTGCCAGTAGTGCAGGGTCGGCGGGGTCCTACGAGCAGTACTTC.